This is a list of T cell receptor beta chains from one sample in a study of cytomegalovirus exposure and HLA in healthy donors. Some clones are missing from TCRdb's copy, which holds only in-frame ones; the method was immunoSEQ multiplex PCR. Among about 160,000 clones listed, around four fifths were seen once. The sequencing input was PBMCs. The receptors stem from a male donor in good health and CMV-seronegative. CDR3s include the opening cysteine and the closing phenylalanine or tryptophan. D genes are given only for firm matches. Clone size is shown for a subset of rows, as once, few, many or a class of expanded clone.

NA | TRBJ2-5 | NA | TRBV7-2 | TGTGCCAGCAGCTTAGCATGGGGGGATCAAGAGACCCAGTACTTC | CASSLAWGDQETQYF
NA | TRBJ2-1 | TRBD2 | TRBV10-3 | TGTGCCATCAGGCCGGGACTAGCGAACTACAATGAGCAGTTCTTC | CAIRPGLANYNEQFF
few | TRBJ2-7 | TRBD1 | TRBV9 | TGTGCCAGCAGCGTGGGGACAGGGACAACCTACGAGCAGTACTTC | CASSVGTGTTYEQYF
NA | TRBJ2-1 | TRBD1 | TRBV7-3 | TGTGCCAGCAGCTTTGGGGGGACAGGTCGTAATGAGCAGTTCTTC | CASSFGGTGRNEQFF
NA | TRBJ2-2 | NA | TRBV4-1 | TGCGCCAGCAGCCAAGTCGGGTTCGGCACCGGGGAGCTGTTTTTT | CASSQVGFGTGELFF
once | TRBJ2-1 | NA | TRBV11-2 | TGTGCCAGCAGCTTCGCCGGGTCCCTCTCCTACAATGAGCAGTTCTTC | CASSFAGSLSYNEQFF
NA | TRBJ2-6 | NA | TRBV11-2 | TGTGCCAGCAGCCCATTCTCTGGGGCCAACGTCCTGACTTTC | CASSPFSGANVLTF
NA | TRBJ2-3 | TRBD1 | TRBV7-2 | TGTGCCAGCAGCGCCGGGGACAGGGCAACAGATACGCAGTATTTT | CASSAGDRATDTQYF
few | TRBJ1-1 | NA | TRBV6-1 | TGTGCCAGCAGTGAAGCGAGGAGACAGGCTGAAGCTTTCTTT | CASSEARRQAEAFF
NA | TRBJ1-2 | NA | TRBV2 | TGTGCCAGCACTCCAGGGCTTTCGGAATATGGCTACACCTTC | CASTPGLSEYGYTF
NA | TRBJ2-1 | TRBD1 | TRBV11-1 | TGTGCCAGCAGCACAGGGACAGGGGTATACAATGAGCAGTTCTTC | CASSTGTGVYNEQFF
few | TRBJ1-1 | NA | TRBV5-1 | TGCGCCAGCAAGGAAGGAGCCAACACTGAAGCTTTCTTT | CASKEGANTEAFF
NA | TRBJ2-1 | TRBD2 | TRBV19 | TGTGCCAGTAGTCCCCTCAGCGGGGCCTTCGATGAGCAGTTCTTC | CASSPLSGAFDEQFF
NA | TRBJ2-3 | NA | TRBV27 | TGTGCCAGCAGTTTACTTGTGGGAGGGGGGGCAGATACGCAGTATTTT | CASSLLVGGGADTQYF
NA | TRBJ2-7 | TRBD1 | TRBV6-6 | TGTGCCAGCAGTCTAGGGACAGGGTCCTACGAGCAGTACTTC | CASSLGTGSYEQYF
NA | TRBJ1-1 | NA | TRBV2 | TGTGCCAGCAGTGAATCCTGGGCCCCAGAAGCTTTCTTT | CASSESWAPEAFF
NA | TRBJ2-1 | NA | TRBV2 | TGTGCCAGCAGAATACAGGGCAGTGAGCAGTTCTTC | CASRIQGSEQFF
NA | TRBJ2-5 | NA | TRBV11-3 | TGTGCCAGCAGCCTAAGTTTTAGCCACCAAGAGACCCAGTACTTC | CASSLSFSHQETQYF
NA | TRBJ2-5 | TRBD1 | TRBV27 | TGTGCCAGCAGTTTCGCGGGGCAGGGGGCAGAGACCCAGTACTTC | CASSFAGQGAETQYF
NA | TRBJ2-3 | NA | TRBV11-2 | TGTGCCAGCAGCTTAAGGACGTCAGGGTCAGATACGCAGTATTTT | CASSLRTSGSDTQYF
NA | TRBJ2-3 | TRBD2 | TRBV5-1 | TGCGCCAGCAGCGAACTAGCGGATAGCACAGATACGCAGTATTTT | CASSELADSTDTQYF
NA | TRBJ2-2 | NA | TRBV27 | TGTGCCAGCAGTCTCCGGGTGGGCACCGGGGAGCTGTTTTTT | CASSLRVGTGELFF